This T cell receptor (beta chain) was retrieved from a study of cytomegalovirus exposure and HLA in healthy donors (dated by TCRdb to 2015 to 2018). In terms of the full investigation: According to an earlier analysis of 550 to 750 of the donors, 200 million or so T cells yielded 117 million unique TCR beta sequences and about 300 Gb of sequence data. Across 300 to 400 genotyped donors of the cohort, an average of about 220,000 unique TCR beta nucleotide sequences per donor were sequenced, and roughly a sixth of those sequences were non-productive. Because of strong linkage in the cohort, roughly five DR-DQ haplotypes were treated as single units for association and clustering. The study profiled the T cell repertoires of more than 500 subjects by immunosequencing and related them to cytomegalovirus serostatus. Of the 350 to 450 genotyped donors, around 81% fell in the genetic ancestry cluster associated with self-reported Caucasian donors. The later analysis used no new phenotypic data to find candidate immune exposures, relying instead on TCR beta sequences and their occurrence across donors. All discovery cohort repertoires had been generated using a single sequencing platform. A later analysis re-examined previously published TCR beta repertoires from over 500 donors and added high-resolution HLA genotyping to investigate patterns of TCR occurrence. HLA typing included class I and class II loci at four-digit resolution. Besides the first cohort of some 670 subjects, a separate validation cohort made up of about 120 different subjects was used. Typing coverage varied by locus: about 620-630 donors for A, B, C, DRB1 and DQB1; some 520 for DQA1; around 610 for DPA1; around 450 for DPB1. Donor age, sex, ethnicity and CMV serostatus were compiled alongside the repertoire data. In a later genetic analysis, genome-wide SNP genotypes for 398 of the 666 donors were used, and that subset was treated as a discovery cohort. An early release covering about 600 HLA-typed donors comprised roughly 300 gigabases of sequencing data and 85 million to 100 million unique TCR sequences. The study aimed to test whether cataloging public T cell receptors could reveal signatures of past pathogen exposure. High-throughput TCR immunosequencing, statistical association of individual TCRs with disease status, and machine learning were combined to predict cytomegalovirus infection status. In an earlier analysis of a few hundred of the donors, high-throughput TCR beta sequencing was used to judge whether each TCR beta V gene segment behaved as functional or pseudogenic.

This clone has just one count. Its antigen remains unidentified. Base qualities were left out, and no much larger clone turns up one base away. The protocol used for the library was the immunoSEQ multiplex PCR assay. The multiplex PCR relied on a mix of 60 forward primers for TCR Vbeta segments and 13 reverse primers for TCR Jbeta segments. The CDR3 region of rearranged TCR beta genes was amplified from genomic DNA with a multiplex PCR assay. Amplified TCR beta libraries were sequenced as 87-base-pair reads on the Illumina HiSeq System. As for the authors' bioinformatics: Across the 500 to 850 repertoires, a later analysis counted roughly 77 million unique TCR beta chains, around 10 million of which were shared by at least two donors. A nearest-neighbor algorithm error-corrected the raw reads and collapsed the reads into unique sequences, merging closely related sequences to remove PCR and sequencing errors. To assign V, D and J gene segments, CDR3 sequences were aligned to IMGT reference sequences. For a sequence to be retained, at least a six-nucleotide match to both a V gene segment and a J gene segment was required. A rearrangement was called productive if the CDR3 had no stop codons and remained in frame with V and J, and every other rearrangement was called non-productive. CDR3 was defined by IMGT convention, running from the second conserved V-encoded cysteine to the conserved J-encoded phenylalanine. The earlier analysis of approximately 500 of the donors excluded sequences that lacked an unambiguous match to a single V gene segment. In an earlier analysis of about 590 of the donors, a V segment was called functional when productive rearrangements were above 56.7%, and segregating when the standard deviation between donors exceeded 5%. A statistical classification framework was built for diagnosing cytomegalovirus status from the catalog of TCR beta chain sequences. V and J gene assignment, in a later analysis, came from comparing TCR nucleotide sequences with IMGT/GENE-DB human TR gene sequences. A later analysis assigned CDR3 sequences and most-parsimonious VDJ recombination scenarios with the TCRdist pipeline. In a later analysis, each TCR beta chain was defined by its CDR3 amino acid sequence together with its V-gene family, and reads lacking a unique V-gene family were excluded. As a way to deal with suspected cross-contamination and a sequencing artifact, a later analysis dropped 450 to 600 nucleotide sequences that were highly shared and had low generation probability. For each public chain, a later analysis derived a clonal expansion index from normalized ranks of inferred template counts within each repertoire. Generation probabilities in a later analysis came from a VDJ recombination model fitted to out-of-frame rearrangements, and those results were checked against IGoR. In a later analysis, hypergeometric tests were used to score TCR-TCR, TCR-HLA and TCR-CMV co-occurrence, with a repertoire-size bias correction applied to TCR pairs. To estimate false discovery rates, a later analysis permuted the HLA or CMV assignments 20 times. In a later analysis, co-occurring TCRs were grouped with DBSCAN, and TCRdist sequence similarity was added when clustering was performed within HLA-allele-positive subsets. Co-occurrence clustering excluded repertoires with fewer than 30,000 or more than 120,000 public chains, plus five with anomalous nucleotide sharing. TCRdb carries this immuneACCESS record with in-frame sequences only. Its versions omit some clonotypes, under half of them owing to an unresolved V gene in the studies checked, with the rest unexplained. D and trimming were read from the DNA, whereas the V and J calls and clone size are those reported in that table. The sample has tens of thousands of clones on record, over 55% of them singletons. Of the sample, around a fifth is held by the ten largest clones.

Broad study findings and their caveats: While some public TCRs were present in many individuals, most TCR sequences turned up only very rarely across donors. The classifier was reported to diagnose cytomegalovirus status with high specificity and sensitivity in both the original and validation cohorts. Compared with equally common non-associated chains, HLA-associated TCR beta chains in a later analysis were more clonally expanded and had lower generation probabilities. Specific HLA alleles were associated with roughly 17,000 TCR beta sequences at a false discovery rate of 0.05 in a later analysis. Broadly in line with IMGT annotations, most TCR beta V segments showed up in productive rearrangements about 87% or about 30% of the time in an earlier analysis of 587 of the donors. This cohort had only TCR beta chains sequenced, and the lack of alpha or paired-chain data limited which features could be detected. HLA typing was unavailable for some donors at each locus, so association tests used only the typed subset. A further reported finding was that TCR beta sequences accurately predicted the HLA-A and HLA-B alleles for most subjects in the first cohort. An association between a missense DCLRE1C variant and V-gene and J-gene trimming of TCR beta chains was found in a later genetic analysis and replicated in an independent cohort. The study gave a list of under 200 TCR beta chains associated with cytomegalovirus. A later analysis found that most CMV-associated TCR beta chains appeared HLA-restricted, with HLA associations seemingly driven largely by CMV exposure. Immune exposure information for the cohort was limited to CMV serostatus. A group of highly shared sequence variants was considered likely to be a technical artifact of the sequencing pipeline. Linkage disequilibrium might explain the correlated functional status among segregating V segments, but an unknown experimental factor could not be excluded. The earlier analysis of some 540 of the donors excluded some 16 rarely observed V segments, including chromosome 9 orphons, because counts were too low. According to a later genetic analysis, donors in an Asian-associated ancestry cluster had fewer N-insertions in productive TCRs than the approximately 610-donor mean. According to a later analysis, TCR association rates differed among HLA loci, with DRB1 alleles showing the most associated TCRs and HLA-C alleles showing the fewest. When HLA alleles, especially DR and DQ, strongly co-occurred, TCR associations were difficult to assign to individual alleles. A few of the identified cytomegalovirus-associated TCR beta chains were confirmed in vitro to be specific for cytomegalovirus antigens. The presence/absence analyses assumed that sequencing depth was roughly uniform across donors, and that assumption may not be true. According to the authors, the approach could potentially be generalized to other disease states and immunological phenotypes. In a later analysis, several top co-occurrence clusters were reported to appear linked to parvovirus B19, influenza, CMV and Epstein-Barr virus.

The cohort comprised some 730 healthy bone marrow donors. All cohort members were sampled while nominally healthy, although unrecorded immune exposures were likely present. The donor tested CMV seropositive, placing the donor among the roughly 300 seropositive members of the cohort. Every donor gave a peripheral blood sample, and the peripheral blood mononuclear cells from that sample were used for TCR beta sequencing. Genomic DNA extraction from the blood cell samples was performed with the Qiagen DNeasy Blood Extraction Kit. Sequencing was performed on PBMCs. This sequence was found in a woman aged 50 to 60 in good health and CMV-seropositive.

The CDR3 loop reads CASSLDLYEQYF. The sequenced DNA is TGTGCCAGCAGCTTAGACCTCTACGAGCAGTACTTC. Here the chain combines TRBV11-2 and TRBJ2-7; the D gene lacks a confident call. CDR3 length: 12 amino acids, cysteine to phenylalanine. The only DNA kept is the CDR3, 36 bases in frame from the first base. V loses 0 bases of germline sequence and J loses 3 bases, and the interval between the two ends is 3 bases. From a lookup of the germline V gene, CDR1 and CDR2 are SGHAT and FQNNGV.